These 14 T cell receptor beta chains originate from one sample sequenced in a study of cytomegalovirus exposure and HLA in healthy donors. PCR amplification relied on 60 Vbeta primers (plus 13 Jbeta primers). Generated by immunoSEQ multiplex PCR, the TCRdb table keeps only in-frame clones and is missing some. The data show about 130,000 clones, about 74% seen once. Sequenced: PBMCs. The receptors were sampled from a middle-aged man in good health and CMV-seronegative.

This sequence joins TRBV19 and TRBJ2-1, with TRBD1 as a possible D gene (5 bases). This CDR3 is 13 amino acids long. Between the trimmed V and J ends, which lost 4 bases and 3 bases, there was a span of 7 bases. Germline V gene sequence: CDR1 LNHDA, CDR2 SQIVND (reference sequence). The CDR3 region is CASSTTDYNEQFF. CDR3 sequence (DNA): TGTGCCAGTAGTACGACAGACTACAATGAGCAGTTCTTC.

This clone was recorded a few times. J is TRBJ2-6 and V is TRBV5-6; the D is unclear. The CDR3 totals 14 residues. V lost 2 bases, J lost 0 bases, and 3 bases lay in between. Germline V gives CDR1 SGHDT, CDR2 YYEEEE. The CDR3 DNA reads TGTGCCAGCAGCTTCCGCTCTGGGGCCAACGTCCTGACTTTC. It encodes CASSFRSGANVLTF.

The chain links TRBV30 to TRBJ1-5; no reliable D call. The length of the CDR3 is 14 residues. Between the trimmed V and J ends, which lost 0 bases and 0 bases, there was a span of 6 bases. Germline V lookup: CDR1 GTSNPN, CDR2 SVGIG (reference sequence). The chain's CDR3 is CAWSVGGSNQPQHF. Here the CDR3 DNA reads TGTGCCTGGAGTGTCGGCGGTAGCAATCAGCCCCAGCATTTT. The full variable domain, with the rest looked up from reference TRBV30 and TRBJ1-5, is SQTIHQWPATLVQPVGSPLSLECTVEGTSNPNLYWYRQAAGRGLQLLFYSVGIGQISSEVPQNLSASRPQDRQFILSSKKLLLSDSGFYLCAWSVGGSNQPQHFGDGTRLSIL.

The chain joins TRBV5-6 to TRBJ1-3; D possibly corresponds to TRBD1 (6 bases). The ends were cut back, 4 bases at V and 4 bases at J, with 15 bases in the middle. The CDR3 extends over 15 amino acids. Germline CDR1 and CDR2: SGHDT and YYEEEE. DNA for the CDR3: TGTGCCAGCAGCGTGACAGGCTCTACGGGAAACACCATATATTTT. Its protein product is CASSVTGSTGNTIYF.

This chain uses TRBV7-7 with TRBJ2-7; TRBD1 matches at 8 bases. Germline V gives CDR1 SSHAT, CDR2 FNYEAQ (reference sequence). CDR3 length: 13 residues. Unmatched junction bases numbered 7, after V lost 1 base and J lost 11 bases. CDR3 region: CASSLVDQGAKYF. CDR3 DNA: TGTGCCAGCAGCTTAGTCGATCAGGGGGCGAAGTACTTC.

V usage is TRBV5-1 and J usage is TRBJ1-2; TRBD1 aligns across 12 bases. Trimming at V came to 4 bases and at J to 4 bases, leaving 8 bases not matched to a gene. CDR3 length: 16 amino acids. The germline V gene encodes CDR1 SGHRS and CDR2 YFSETQ. The CDR3 region is CASSPRGTGGGYGYTF. CDR3 DNA sequence: TGCGCCAGCAGCCCCCGAGGGACAGGGGGCGGCTATGGCTACACCTTC.

The rearrangement links TRBV13 to TRBJ1-4; 9 bases are shared with TRBD1. The J segment lost 7 bases and the V segment lost 5 bases, leaving 5 bases of the junction unmatched. Looked up from germline, CDR1 is PRHDT and CDR2 is FYEKMQ (reference sequence). The CDR3 extends over 14 amino acids. The DNA of the CDR3 is TGTGCCAGCAGCCTTACAGGGGGCGGTGAAAAACTGTTTTTT. Amino acids: CASSLTGGGEKLFF. Full variable domain (remainder filled in from reference TRBV13 and TRBJ1-4): AAGVIQSPRHLIKEKRETATLKCYPIPRHDTVYWYQQGPGQDPQFLISFYEKMQSDKGSIPDRFSAQQFSDYHSELNMSSLELGDSALYFCASSLTGGGEKLFFGSGTQLSVL.

This rearrangement joins TRBV5-7 to TRBJ1-5; 8 nucleotides match TRBD1. TRBV5-7 is assigned to the ORF class and has an uncertain function. The CDR3 consists of 18 residues. V was pared by 0 bases and J by 4 bases, with 12 bases of the junction left unmatched. The CDR3 is CASSLARDRTLGNQPQHF. The CDR3, as DNA: TGTGCCAGCAGCTTGGCCAGGGACAGGACTTTAGGGAATCAGCCCCAGCATTTT.

The chain is built from TRBV4-3 and TRBJ1-1; 9 bases align to TRBD1. The CDR3 runs 14 residues. Germline V CDR1 and CDR2: LGHNA, YSLEER. Losses at the gene ends were 4 bases for V and 5 bases for J; bases not matched to a gene: 5. CDR3 coding DNA: TGCGCCAGCAGCCGGACAGGGGCCGGAACTGAAGCTTTCTTT. Its protein is CASSRTGAGTEAFF.

The chain carries TRBV11-1 and TRBJ1-3; D is perhaps TRBD1 (5 bases). Germline V gene sequence: CDR1 SGHAT, CDR2 FQDESV (reference sequence). This CDR3 region has 15 residues. The V end lost 3 bases, the J end lost 1 base, and 10 bases lay between the germline ends. The CDR3, as DNA: TGTGCCAGCAGCTTGTCCTACAGGTCTGGAAACACCATATATTTT. As protein: CASSLSYRSGNTIYF.

In this sample, this clone turned up a few times. The chain links TRBV5-6 to TRBJ2-2; 10 positions agree with TRBD2. The CDR3 runs 17 residues. The V gene's germline CDR1 is SGHDT and CDR2 YYEEEE. V dropped 1 base and J dropped 0; count of bases not matched to a gene: 3. The CDR3 is CASSLLAGVTNTGELFF. The CDR3 DNA reads TGTGCCAGCAGCTTGCTAGCGGGGGTCACGAACACCGGGGAGCTGTTTTTT.

The genes are TRBV2 and TRBJ1-1, with 9 bases fitting TRBD1. This CDR3 has 15 residues. The germline V gene encodes CDR1 SNHLY and CDR2 FYNNEI. With V trimmed by 6 bases and J by 4 bases, 9 bases remained unmatched. This CDR3 is CASRATGGVGTEAFF. CDR3 in DNA: TGTGCCAGCAGGGCAACAGGGGGCGTCGGCACTGAAGCTTTCTTT.

The chain combines TRBV19 with TRBJ2-7; tentatively, D is TRBD2 (6 bases). Trimming pared 3 bases from V and 5 bases from J, leaving 17 bases between. This CDR3 contains 15 residues. Germline CDR1 is LNHDA and CDR2 is SQIVND (reference sequence). The CDR3 nucleotides are TGTGCCAGTAGTATGGGGACTGCCGCTCCCCACGAGCAGTACTTC. Its translation: CASSMGTAAPHEQYF.

The J gene is TRBJ2-7, the V gene TRBV11-3; TRBD1 agrees at 10 bases. Losses at the gene ends were 5 bases for V and 4 bases for J; bases not matched to a gene: 8. There are 15 residues in the CDR3. The germline V gene encodes CDR1 SGHNT and CDR2 YENEEA. The CDR3 here is CASSPGQGVLYEQYF. The DNA for the CDR3 is TGTGCCAGCAGCCCTGGACAGGGGGTCTTGTACGAGCAGTACTTC.